The 11 T cell receptor beta chains below were found in one sample sequenced in a study of shared clonotypes between healthy human individuals. Using immunoSEQ multiplex PCR, the repertoire was profiled, and TCRdb retains in-frame clones only, with some absent. Of about 2.4 million clones in the sample, approximately 94% were seen once. The sequencing input was naive CD4+ T cells from PBMCs. Subset given: CD45RA+ positively selected. These receptor sequences come from a man aged 18 to 30 in good health. Some clones in this sample may be carry-over from other donors' samples.

The V call is TRBV7-2, the J call TRBJ1-1; a weak D match, TRBD1 (5 bases). V lost 5 bases to trimming and J lost 3 bases, with 13 bases between them. Germline lookup yields CDR1 SGHTA and CDR2 FQGNSA. The CDR3 is made up of 14 amino acids. CDR3 protein: CASSPVGGYTEAFF. CDR3 bases: TGTGCCAGCAGCCCAGTCGGGGGGTACACTGAAGCTTTCTTT.

This rearrangement joins TRBV28 to TRBJ1-1; D is undetermined. Germline assignment: CDR1 MDHEN and CDR2 SYDVKM. This CDR3 is 14 amino acids long. V was clipped by 1 base and J by 1 base, with 7 bases between them. This CDR3 reads CASSLLSANTEAFF. CDR3 bases: TGTGCCAGCAGTTTATTGTCCGCGAACACTGAAGCTTTCTTT.

The V and J genes are TRBV19 and TRBJ1-1; D ambiguous. Trimming stripped 6 bases from V and 5 bases from J, with 19 bases between. The V gene's germline CDR1 is LNHDA and CDR2 SQIVND (reference sequence). There are 15 residues in the CDR3. DNA for the CDR3: TGTGCCAGTAGAGTCCATGACGGTAAAGAGACTGAAGCTTTCTTT. Residues: CASRVHDGKETEAFF.

A remark on this clone: In the same sample, other DNA sequences code for this CDR3. The gene calls are TRBV5-1 and TRBJ1-4; 9 bases agree with TRBD1. CDR3 length: 14 amino acids. The ends lost 3 bases at V and 8 bases at J; junction bases unmatched: 5. Germline CDR1 and CDR2: SGHRS and YFSETQ. The CDR3: CASSWGQGGEKLFF. The CDR3 bases are TGCGCCAGCAGCTGGGGACAGGGTGGAGAAAAACTGTTTTTT.

This rearrangement joins TRBV27 to TRBJ1-2, with D possibly matching TRBD1 (5 bases). The germline CDR1 and CDR2 sequences are MNHEY and SMNVEV (reference sequence). This CDR3 comprises 14 residues. Trimming left V 2 bases short and J 8 bases short, with 15 bases between. The CDR3 region is CASSLQGRISGYTF. CDR3 DNA: TGTGCCAGCAGTTTACAGGGTCGAATAAGCGGCTACACCTTC.

The chain recombines TRBV2 with TRBJ2-5, with 8 bases that match TRBD2. Germline CDR1 is SNHLY and CDR2 is FYNNEI. J lost 4 bases, V lost 6 bases, and 10 bases had no gene match. The CDR3 covers 15 residues. In DNA, the CDR3 is TGTGCCAGCAGCGCGATGGTCGCGGGAGGAGAGACCCAGTACTTC. This sequence encodes CASSAMVAGGETQYF.

This sequence joins TRBV28 and TRBJ1-4; D perhaps matches TRBD1 (6 bases). V dropped 4 bases and J dropped 7 bases, with 7 bases sitting between them. Germline CDR1 reads MDHEN; CDR2 reads SYDVKM. CDR3 length equals 12 residues. The CDR3 DNA reads TGTGCCAGCAGTTCGACAGGTGAAAAACTGTTTTTT. As protein: CASSSTGEKLFF.

V and J are TRBV10-2 and TRBJ1-5; no firm D call. V gave up 6 bases and J gave up 0 bases, with 9 bases separating them. CDR3 length: 14 amino acids. CDR1 is WSHSY and CDR2 is SAAADI in the germline V gene. Here the CDR3 DNA reads TGCGCCAGCAGCCTGTTAAATAGCAATCAGCCCCAGCATTTT. Translation gives CASSLLNSNQPQHF.

The CDR3 nucleotides are TGTGCCAGCAGTGCACATCTGAACACTGAAGCTTTCTTT. Translating gives CASSAHLNTEAFF. The chain recombines TRBV6-1 with TRBJ1-1; D call uncertain. This CDR3 has 13 amino acids. Looked up from germline, CDR1 is MNHNS and CDR2 is SASEGT. Trimming pared 4 bases from V and 0 bases from J, leaving 6 bases between.

V gene TRBV28 combines with J gene TRBJ2-3; tentatively, D is TRBD1 (5 bases). This CDR3 has 16 amino acids. Germline CDR1 is MDHEN and CDR2 is SYDVKM. The V and J ends lost 3 bases and 0 bases respectively, with 13 bases between them. DNA of the CDR3: TGTGCCAGCAGTTTCCCCCAGGGATATAGCACAGATACGCAGTATTTT. It specifies CASSFPQGYSTDTQYF.

V gene TRBV4-3 combines with J gene TRBJ1-2, with D tentatively TRBD1 (5 bases). Germline lookup yields CDR1 LGHNA and CDR2 YSLEER. V was cut by 1 base and J by 2 bases, with 11 bases left in between. This CDR3 contains 15 residues. This chain's CDR3 is CASSQGRDLNYGYTF. Written as DNA, the CDR3 is TGCGCCAGCAGCCAAGGAAGGGACCTCAACTATGGCTACACCTTC.